Presented here are 17 T cell receptor beta chains from one specimen sequenced in a study of control samples from healthy donors and cancer patients. Generated by immunoSEQ multiplex PCR, the TCRdb table keeps only in-frame clones and is missing some. The profile shows 100,000 to 150,000 clones, over 80% of them singletons. Sequencing used PBMCs. These receptors were collected from a man older than 75 with head and neck cancer.

The chain employs TRBV5-4 and TRBJ1-6, with 8 positions matching TRBD1. Germline assignment: CDR1 SGHNT and CDR2 YYREEE (reference sequence). The CDR3 extends over 16 amino acids. The junction had 6 bases not matched to a gene; V was cut back by 0 bases and J by 7 bases. The CDR3 here is CASSLAGGTGNSPLHF. CDR3 nucleotides: TGTGCCAGCAGCTTGGCGGGGGGGACAGGCAATTCACCCCTCCACTTT.

V and J are TRBV9 and TRBJ2-3; 10 nucleotides agree with TRBD2. Germline CDR1 and CDR2: SGDLS and YYNGEE. CDR3 length equals 15 residues. V was pared by 0 bases and J by 7 bases, with 5 bases of the junction left unmatched. As DNA, the CDR3 is TGTGCCAGCAGCGTAGGGACTAGCGGCAAAAATACGCAGTATTTT. This codes for CASSVGTSGKNTQYF.

This chain links TRBV25-1 with TRBJ2-7; a possible D gene is TRBD2 (6 bases). V lost 8 bases, J lost 5 bases, and 13 bases lay in between. Germline CDR1 is MGHDK and CDR2 is SYGVNS. The CDR3 has 12 amino acids. In DNA, the CDR3 is TGTGCCAGCGGGACTGGGGTCCACGAGCAGTACTTC. Translated: CASGTGVHEQYF.

This clone was recorded once. The chain has TRBV18 and TRBJ1-1, with D perhaps matching TRBD1 (6 bases). CDR3 length equals 16 residues. Germline assignment: CDR1 KGHSH and CDR2 LQKENI. V lost 6 bases and J lost 2, with 19 bases in between. CDR3 region: CASSPGTTGLNTEAFF. The CDR3 region has the DNA TGTGCCAGCTCCCCGGGTACGACAGGCTTAAACACTGAAGCTTTCTTT.

A word on this clone: The sample contains more than one DNA sequence encoding this CDR3. This chain connects TRBV5-4 to TRBJ2-1, with TRBD2 matching over 9 bases. This CDR3 is 16 amino acids long. The germline V gene has CDR1 SGHNT and CDR2 YYREEE (reference sequence). The junction had 12 bases not matched to a gene; V was cut back by 4 bases and J by 7 bases. The CDR3 reads CASSRGGGGAGNEQFF. Written as DNA, the CDR3 is TGTGCCAGCAGCCGGGGTGGCGGGGGGGCCGGGAATGAGCAGTTCTTC.

This chain links TRBV19 with TRBJ2-7, with D unresolved. From germline, CDR1 is LNHDA and CDR2 SQIVND (reference sequence). The CDR3 runs to 14 residues. V was cut by 1 base and J by 4 bases, with 11 bases left in between. The CDR3 nucleotides are TGTGCCAGTAGTATAGGTCCGGACGCTTACGAGCAGTACTTC. Its protein is CASSIGPDAYEQYF.

This clone has just one count. The J gene is TRBJ2-2, the V gene TRBV29-1; 9 nucleotides agree with TRBD2. The CDR3 loop spans 15 amino acids. The germline V gene encodes CDR1 SQVTM and CDR2 ANQGSEA. V gave up 5 bases and J gave up 6 bases; unmatched junction bases: 10. CDR3 nucleotide sequence: TGCAGCGTTAAGCGGGGGGCTGGTCGGGCCGGGGAGCTGTTTTTT. This codes for CSVKRGAGRAGELFF.

This chain joins TRBV19 and TRBJ1-2; the D is unclear. With 6 bases removed from V and 3 bases from J, the gap between germline ends came to 11 bases. The germline V gene has CDR1 LNHDA and CDR2 SQIVND (reference sequence). This CDR3 contains 13 residues. The CDR3 DNA reads as TGTGCCAGTAGCCCCACCCAAGACTATGGCTACACCTTC. Amino acids: CASSPTQDYGYTF.

The chain joins TRBV2 to TRBJ2-1, with 11 nucleotides matching TRBD1. The CDR3 loop spans 13 amino acids. V dropped 6 bases and J dropped 16; count of bases not matched to a gene: 11. Germline V gene lookup returns CDR1 SNHLY and CDR2 FYNNEI. The chain's CDR3 is CASRIHPGQGDFF. In DNA form, the CDR3 reads TGTGCCAGCAGAATTCATCCGGGACAGGGGGATTTCTTC.

The V call is TRBV28, the J call TRBJ1-2; 7 positions agree with TRBD1. J was trimmed by 7 bases and V by 3 bases; bases with no gene match: 5. The V gene's germline CDR1 is MDHEN and CDR2 SYDVKM. The CDR3 runs 13 residues. In DNA form, the CDR3 reads TGTGCCAGCAGTTTGACAGGGTCGGGTGGCTACACCTTC. The encoded protein is CASSLTGSGGYTF.

The V gene is TRBV18, the J gene TRBJ2-7, with 8 bases lining up with TRBD1. CDR3 length: 14 residues. Trimming took 3 bases from V and 6 from J; bases not matched to a gene: 7. CDR1 and CDR2 from the germline V gene are KGHSH and LQKENI. Written as DNA, the CDR3 is TGTGCCAGCTCACCGGGGACAGGTGCTTTCGAGCAGTACTTC. It specifies CASSPGTGAFEQYF.

This rearrangement joins TRBV6-5 to TRBJ1-3; D is unresolved. V gave up 0 bases and J gave up 4 bases, with 10 bases separating them. The CDR3 runs to 15 residues. Germline V gene data show CDR1 as MNHEY and CDR2 as SVGAGI. For the CDR3, the DNA is TGTGCCAGCAGTTACTCGAAAGGGTTAGGAAACACCATATATTTT. It codes for CASSYSKGLGNTIYF.

This clone was recorded once. The chain joins TRBV7-6 to TRBJ1-1; D is unclear. The CDR3 length is 13 residues. Trimming removed 5 bases at V and 3 bases at J, with 10 bases between. CDR1 SGHVS and CDR2 FNYEAQ come from the germline V gene. The CDR3 loop reads CASSELGDTEAFF. The DNA of the CDR3 is TGTGCCAGCAGCGAGCTCGGGGACACTGAAGCTTTCTTT.

The chain employs TRBV9 and TRBJ2-6; D is ambiguous. V dropped 10 bases and J dropped 0 bases, with 11 bases sitting between them. Germline CDR1 SGDLS, CDR2 YYNGEE. This CDR3 spans 14 amino acids. The DNA for the CDR3 is TGTGCCTGTTCACCACGCTCTGGGGCCAACGTCCTGACTTTC. Protein sequence: CACSPRSGANVLTF.

The chain has TRBV29-1 and TRBJ1-1; no reliable D call. CDR1 SQVTM and CDR2 ANQGSEA come from the germline V gene. The CDR3 extends over 12 amino acids. V shed 5 bases and J shed 5 bases, with 12 bases lying between them. DNA of the CDR3: TGCAGCGTTTACACCCTCGGGACTGAAGCTTTCTTT. This codes for CSVYTLGTEAFF.

In the case of this clone: This same CDR3 is encoded by further DNA sequences in the sample. DNA for the CDR3: TGTGCCAGCAGTTTGAAGGGAAACACTGAAGCTTTCTTT. It translates to CASSLKGNTEAFF. The V and J genes are TRBV12-3 or TRBV12-4 and TRBJ1-1; D not certain. The V and J ends lost 3 bases and 2 bases respectively, with 7 bases between them. CDR3 length: 13 residues.

The chain is built from TRBV6-6 and TRBJ1-4; 9 nucleotides line up with TRBD1. In germline, CDR1 is MNHNY, CDR2 SVGAGI (reference sequence). CDR3 length: 16 residues. With V trimmed by 7 bases and J by 1 base, 7 bases remained unmatched. CDR3 in DNA: TGTGCCAGCAACAACAGGGGGCTAGGAACTAATGAAAAACTGTTTTTT. The encoded protein is CASNNRGLGTNEKLFF.